The 27 T cell receptor beta chains below all came from one sample that was sequenced in a study of response to subunit inactivated influenza vaccine. TCRdb fed the RT-PCR reads into MiXCR, producing one record per CDR3 protein. Of more than 550,000 distinct CDR3 sequences detected, over 9.5% appear once; the ten largest clones hold roughly a tenth. Sequenced material: PBMCs from blood, taken on the day of vaccination. These TCRs come from a man between 45 and 60 years old who received an inactivated influenza vaccine.

The chain recombines TRBV4-2 with TRBJ2-3; 8 positions agree with TRBD2. Germline assignment: CDR1 LGHNA and CDR2 YNFKEQ. This CDR3 region has 16 residues. Unmatched junction bases numbered 3, after V lost 1 base and J lost 0 bases. The CDR3 DNA follows: TGTGCCAGCAGCCAAGTTCCTAGCGGGAGCACAGATACGCAGTATTTT. It is translated as CASSQVPSGSTDTQYF.

This clonotype was seen ten or more times. The chain has TRBV3-1 and TRBJ2-1; D unclear. The germline gives CDR1 LGHDT, CDR2 YNNKEL (reference sequence). V lost 2 bases to trimming and J lost 6 bases, with 11 bases between them. The CDR3 contains 14 residues. Here the CDR3 reads CASSQSPLSNEQFF. CDR3 coding DNA: TGTGCCAGCAGCCAATCACCCCTTTCCAATGAGCAGTTCTTC.

This clonotype was found a few times. The V and J genes are TRBV24-1 and TRBJ2-5; 8 positions match TRBD1. V shed 4 bases, J shed 7 bases, and the junction held 7 bases outside the gene matches. The CDR3 runs to 14 residues. Germline values: CDR1 KGHDR, CDR2 SFDVKD. The CDR3 is CATSEQGTGGTQYF. For the CDR3, the DNA is TGTGCCACCAGTGAACAGGGGACAGGCGGGACCCAGTACTTC.

This clonotype was counted between two and nine times. The chain is built from TRBV10-3 and TRBJ2-3; a weak D match, TRBD2 (6 bases). The length of the CDR3 is 15 residues. The V end lost 0 bases, the J end lost 0 bases, and 7 bases lay between the germline ends. Germline V gene lookup returns CDR1 ENHRY and CDR2 SYGVKD. CDR3 amino acids: CAISESGGSTDTQYF. DNA of the CDR3: TGTGCCATCAGTGAGTCGGGGGGTAGCACAGATACGCAGTATTTT.

Many counts were recorded for this clonotype. The V gene is TRBV7-2, the J gene TRBJ2-7; no clear D. Germline CDR1 is SGHTA and CDR2 is FQGNSA. Deletions cut 2 bases from V and 6 bases from J, with 11 bases between. The CDR3 has 13 residues. The CDR3 DNA sequence: TGTGCCAGCAGCTTAACCCGGGTTGGCGAGCAGTACTTC. Protein product: CASSLTRVGEQYF.

At least ten counts were recorded for this clonotype. The genes are TRBV7-9 and TRBJ1-2, with D unclear. Trimming took off 6 bases at V and 0 bases at J, with 11 bases between the two ends. This CDR3 region has 14 residues. Germline CDR1 reads SEHNR; CDR2 reads FQNEAQ (reference sequence). Here the CDR3 DNA reads TGTGCCAGCAGATCAGGAGGAGCTAACTATGGCTACACCTTC. Translating gives CASRSGGANYGYTF.

This clonotype was found a few times. This rearrangement joins TRBV12-3 or TRBV12-4 to TRBJ2-3; 11 bases align to TRBD2. The trim removed 4 bases at V and 1 base at J, leaving 10 bases unmatched. This CDR3 has 18 residues. CDR3 nucleotides: TGTGCCAGCAGTTCGGAAACTGTAGCGGGAGGGGGCACAGATACGCAGTATTTT. This translates into CASSSETVAGGGTDTQYF.

This clonotype was counted between two and nine times. The V gene is TRBV18, the J gene TRBJ1-1, with no clear D. This CDR3 region has 13 residues. Germline V gene sequence: CDR1 KGHSH, CDR2 LQKENI. V was pared by 2 bases and J by 5 bases, with 9 bases between. CDR3 in amino acids: CASSPSARTEAFF. The CDR3 region has the DNA TGTGCCAGCTCACCATCCGCTAGGACTGAAGCTTTCTTT.

This clonotype was recorded a few times. The chain recombines TRBV5-1 with TRBJ2-7; the D gene is possibly TRBD2 (6 bases). The CDR3 spans 14 residues. Germline V lookup: CDR1 SGHRS, CDR2 YFSETQ. V gave up 0 bases and J gave up 6 bases, with 13 bases separating them. CDR3 sequence (DNA): TGCGCCAGCAGCTTGGCGGAGGGAACAGGCGAGCAGTACTTC. It translates to CASSLAEGTGEQYF.

This clonotype has only a few counts. The rearrangement links TRBV5-5 to TRBJ1-1; TRBD1 aligns across 8 bases. The CDR3 loop spans 15 amino acids. Trimming removed 3 bases from V and 6 bases from J; junction bases left unmatched: 10. Germline loops: CDR1 SGHKS, CDR2 YYEKEE (reference sequence). The CDR3 bases are TGTGCCAGCAGCTCCTGGACAGGGCGAGAGGCTGAAGCTTTCTTT. Translated, it gives CASSSWTGREAEAFF.

Many counts were recorded for this clonotype. The chain carries TRBV6-1 and TRBJ2-7; D gene unclear. The CDR3 has 14 amino acids. In germline, CDR1 is MNHNS, CDR2 SASEGT. V dropped 2 bases and J dropped 3 bases, with 11 bases sitting between them. Here the CDR3 DNA reads TGTGCCAGCAGTGAATTCGGCACTCACTACGAGCAGTACTTC. Its translation is CASSEFGTHYEQYF.

This clonotype has a single count. One junction end disagrees with the germline gene, perhaps due to a read error. The chain links TRBV7-6 to TRBJ2-1; a weak D match, TRBD1 (6 bases). The germline V gene has CDR1 SGHVS and CDR2 FNYEAQ. CDR3 size: 16 residues. CDR3 in DNA: TGTGCCATCAGCGCCCTGGACAGAGCTTCCTACAATGAGCAGTTCTTC. It translates to CAISALDRASYNEQFF.

The rearrangement links TRBV6-2 or TRBV6-3 to TRBJ1-6; 8 bases match TRBD1. Germline CDR1 MNHEY, CDR2 SVGEGT. The CDR3 extends over 16 amino acids. V lost 5 bases, J lost 6 bases, and 9 bases stayed unmatched. The CDR3 is CASSASWTGLNSPLHF. The CDR3 DNA follows: TGTGCCAGCAGTGCCTCCTGGACAGGGCTTAATTCACCCCTCCACTTT.

Only a few counts were recorded for this clonotype. CDR3 residues: CSASKDRMNTEAFF. The CDR3 nucleotides are TGCAGTGCTAGTAAAGACAGGATGAACACTGAAGCTTTCTTT. The genes are TRBV20-1 and TRBJ1-1; D may be TRBD1 (6 bases). The germline CDR1 and CDR2 sequences are DFQATT and SNEGSKA (reference sequence). The V end was cut by 3 bases, the J end by 0 bases, with 11 bases between. The length of the CDR3 is 14 residues.

The chain links TRBV5-5 to TRBJ2-2, with 7 bases aligning to TRBD1. There are 16 residues in the CDR3. The ends lost 4 bases at V and 2 bases at J; junction bases unmatched: 8. Germline assignment: CDR1 SGHKS and CDR2 YYEKEE (reference sequence). The CDR3 sequence: CASSVETGRNTGELFF. The CDR3 DNA follows: TGTGCCAGCAGCGTGGAGACAGGGCGAAACACCGGGGAGCTGTTTTTT.

This clonotype was seen a few times. This sequence joins TRBV29-1 and TRBJ2-1, with 8 bases matching TRBD1. This CDR3 contains 13 residues. With V trimmed by 4 bases and J by 4 bases, 3 bases remained unmatched. Germline loops: CDR1 SQVTM, CDR2 ANQGSEA. CDR3 nucleotide sequence: TGCAGCGTTGCCCGGGACAGGTACAATGAGCAGTTCTTC. Translation gives CSVARDRYNEQFF.

The rearrangement uses TRBV4-1 and TRBJ2-5, with D unresolved. Trimming took 3 bases from V and 2 from J, leaving 13 bases between them. CDR1 and CDR2 (germline): MGHRA, YSYEKL. The CDR3 is 15 residues long. The CDR3 DNA reads as TGCGCCAGCAGCCATGCTCCGGCTCGGCAAGAGACCCAGTACTTC. Translated, it gives CASSHAPARQETQYF.

The V and J genes are TRBV29-1 and TRBJ2-7, with 7 bases aligning to TRBD2. CDR1 and CDR2 (germline): SQVTM, ANQGSEA. J was trimmed by 3 bases and V by 6 bases; bases with no gene match: 8. The CDR3 runs to 13 residues. In DNA form, the CDR3 reads TGCAGCGTGACCGGGACGGGGGGCTACGAGCAGTACTTC. Translation gives CSVTGTGGYEQYF.

This clonotype has just a few counts. The V call is TRBV25-1, the J call TRBJ1-1; D is possibly TRBD1 (5 bases). The CDR3 totals 14 residues. Germline values: CDR1 MGHDK, CDR2 SYGVNS. V was cut by 1 base and J by 5 bases, with 11 bases left in between. The CDR3 bases are TGTGCCAGCAGTGAATGGGGGGTAGGGACTGAAGCTTTCTTT. Translating gives CASSEWGVGTEAFF.

The chain employs TRBV30 and TRBJ2-7; D might be TRBD1 (6 bases). Trimming shortened V by 4 bases and J by 9 bases, and 22 bases separated the two germline ends. CDR1 is GTSNPN and CDR2 is SVGIG in the germline V gene (reference sequence). The CDR3 runs 14 residues. The CDR3: CAWTVAGAPWGQYF. In DNA, the CDR3 is TGTGCCTGGACAGTCGCAGGGGCCCCCTGGGGGCAGTACTTC.

Only a few counts were recorded for this clonotype. The chain recombines TRBV6-2 or TRBV6-3 with TRBJ2-7; TRBD1 agrees at 9 bases. The CDR3 covers 19 residues. The V segment lost 0 bases and the J segment 3 bases; nucleotides outside the gene matches: 15. Germline CDR1 and CDR2: MNHEY and SVGEGT. This chain's CDR3 is CASSYSRTEPGTGIYEQYF. In nucleotides, the CDR3 is TGTGCCAGCAGTTACTCCCGCACCGAGCCCGGGACAGGGATCTACGAGCAGTACTTC.

The gene calls are TRBV3-1 and TRBJ2-3, with TRBD2 matching 11 bases. With V trimmed by 3 bases and J by 1 base, 6 bases remained unmatched. CDR1 and CDR2 (germline): LGHDT, YNNKEL (reference sequence). This CDR3 has 17 residues. The CDR3 is CASSHQRLAGRTDTQYF. The CDR3 DNA reads as TGTGCCAGCAGCCACCAAAGACTAGCGGGGCGCACAGATACGCAGTATTTT.

This clonotype was observed a handful of times. This chain uses TRBV18 with TRBJ2-1, with a possible D match to TRBD1 (5 bases). Trimming pared 5 bases from V and 1 base from J, leaving 12 bases between. The CDR3 is 15 residues long. Germline lookup yields CDR1 KGHSH and CDR2 LQKENI. The CDR3 sequence: CASSATVGSYNEQFF. The CDR3 DNA reads as TGTGCCAGCTCAGCGACAGTGGGATCCTACAATGAGCAGTTCTTC.

With regard to this clonotype: It is likely a read error, because the conserved phenylalanine at the end of the CDR3 is missing. V and J are TRBV20-1 and TRBJ2-1; D is undetermined. The CDR3 runs to 14 residues. V shed 2 bases and J shed 0 bases, with 8 bases lying between them. Per the germline V gene, CDR1 is DFQATT and CDR2 is SNEGSKA (reference sequence). CDR3 protein: CSARSESSYNEQFL. The CDR3 region has the DNA TGCAGTGCTAGAAGCGAGAGCTCCTACAATGAGCAGTTCTTA.

The table lists this clonotype with a few counts. V usage is TRBV6-1 and J usage is TRBJ2-2; the match to TRBD2 covers 8 bases. Germline V gene data show CDR1 as MNHNS and CDR2 as SASEGT. V shed 8 bases and J 7 bases; nucleotides not matched to a gene: 12. The CDR3 extends over 15 amino acids. The CDR3 bases are TGTGCCAGCGGCCTAAGCGGGGGTACCGTCGGGGAGCTGTTTTTT. It encodes CASGLSGGTVGELFF.

There are a few counts of this clonotype. This sequence joins TRBV7-2 and TRBJ2-2; 7 bases align to TRBD1. CDR3 length: 14 residues. J lost 4 bases, V lost 5 bases, and 4 bases had no gene match. From germline, CDR1 is SGHTA and CDR2 FQGNSA. CDR3 loop: CASSHSGGTGELFF. CDR3 sequence (DNA): TGTGCCAGCAGCCACTCAGGGGGCACCGGGGAGCTGTTTTTT.

This clonotype has at least ten counts. CDR3 nucleotides: TGCGCCAGCAGCTTGGGCAGCGCGTTCTCTGGGGCCAACGTCCTGACTTTC. Translated: CASSLGSAFSGANVLTF. This chain links TRBV5-1 with TRBJ2-6; D not certain. Trimming removed 0 bases at V and 0 bases at J, with 10 bases between. The CDR3 length is 17 residues. Germline CDR1 is SGHRS and CDR2 is YFSETQ. Filled out from reference TRBV5-1 and TRBJ2-6, the complete variable domain reads KAGVTQTPRYLIKTRGQQVTLSCSPISGHRSVSWYQQTPGQGLQFLFEYFSETQRNKGNFPGRFSGRQFSNSRSEMNVSTLELGDSALYLCASSLGSAFSGANVLTFGAGSRLTVL.